This TCR beta chain stems from a study of blood T cells in healthy people across ages (dated by TCRdb to the mid-2010s). Some background on the complete study: In model experiments, roughly one uniquely barcoded TCR beta cDNA molecule per two T cells was captured by template switching. Using deep sequencing normalized with unique cDNA molecular identifiers, the study measured how TCR beta repertoire diversity changes with age. The donors were split into four age groups: young (average roughly 15 years), middle-aged (about 40), aged (over 55) and long-lived (approximately 80). To avoid experimental bias, donors of different ages were spread randomly across the sequencing lanes. Using the same blood draw, the study looked at two additional independent replicas of 1 million unique cDNA reads for two donors, one aged 18 to 30 and the other aged 80 or older. Overall study outcomes, separate from this receptor: A strong correlation was found between observed TCR beta diversity and the percentage of naive T cells measured by flow cytometry. Compared with the aged group, more naive CD4+ T cells, fewer expanded clones and increased TCR diversity were shown by the long-lived group, suggesting age selection. Observed TCR beta diversity per million T cells fell roughly linearly with age, and a significant reduction was already apparent by age around 44. Estimates of total diversity based on one million sequenced T cells were regarded as lower bounds and as underestimates. The CMV infection status of donors was not known, potentially confounding age-related changes in expanded clonotypes. Since profiling was done on bulk unsorted PBMCs, naive and antigen-experienced compartments could not be conclusively compared.

Preparation of the library involved 5' RACE. The sequencer was an Illumina HiSeq 2500. A second about 6 to 11 cycle PCR used a sample-barcoded 5' primer and a J-beta primer mix. A unique molecular identifier was introduced onto each TCR beta cDNA molecule by a template-switch 5' adaptor carrying 12 random nucleotides. At least 2.5 million CDR3-containing paired-end reads were obtained from each sample. First-strand cDNA was synthesized from all RNA with the Mint cDNA synthesis kit, primed by a TRBC-specific oligonucleotide. All cDNA was treated with uracil-DNA glycosylase and then went through a first 18-cycle PCR with the universal primers M1SS and BC2_uni_R. As for the authors' bioinformatics: Normalization of each sample was performed by random selection of 1 million high-quality reads, each carrying a distinct molecular identifier. Reads sharing molecular identifiers were discarded rather than binned into consensus sequences. CDR3 identification, clonotype clustering and error correction used MiTCR with a Q25 quality threshold and the strictest error-elimination algorithm. A nonparametric unseen species model with Euler transformation was used to estimate lower-bound total TCR beta diversity. Using fastp trimming at Q25 and MiXCR clonotype assembly, TCRdb reanalyzed the public sequencing data and kept in-frame beta chains. Each CDR3 protein appears once, grouped with its most common genes and DNA. These V and J calls rely on TCRdb rather than the paper's analysis. This sample holds under 2,000,000 distinct CDR3 sequences; 49% were observed only once. The ten largest clones represent around 2.1% of the sample.

Donors were roughly 40 systemically healthy Caucasian individuals from Russia aged roughly 6 to 95 years. About 9.8 milliliters of peripheral blood were drawn from each donor into EDTA-treated Vacutainer tubes. PBMCs were isolated by Ficoll-Paque density-gradient centrifugation, with at least 6 million obtained per sample. Trizol reagent was used to extract total RNA from the PBMCs, yielding at least 6 micrograms per sample. Naive CD45RAhigh/CD27high T cell percentages were measured by flow cytometry on a PBMC aliquot from every donor. A distance of 13 bases separates the germline ends of V and J, which lose 3 bases and 8 bases respectively. From the cysteine through the phenylalanine, the CDR3 covers 12 amino acids. CDR3 DNA is the only sequence kept; it has 36 bases, read in frame from the first base. Reading the germline V gene (reference sequence) gives CDR1 DFQATT and CDR2 SNEGSKA. This clonotype was picked up a small number of times. Its antigen remains unidentified. No base-level quality is on record; no much larger clone is a single base apart.

This sequence was found in a woman aged 40 to 50 in good health. The specimen was blood. The sequence links TRBV20-1 to TRBJ1-1; there is no confident call for the D gene. The CDR3 sequence is CSARQAQREAFF. The DNA sequence is given as TGCAGTGCTAGGCAGGCACAAAGGGAAGCTTTCTTT.